Below are 13 T cell receptor beta chains sequenced from a single sample in a study of T cells after yellow fever vaccination. TCRdb ran MiXCR on the 5' RACE reads and lists one entry per CDR3 protein. The sample carries under 500,000 distinct CDR3 sequences, around 20% recorded once. The source material was PBMCs, sampled before the yellow fever booster vaccination. The receptors derive from a man aged 18 to 29 who received the YFV17D yellow fever vaccine.

This clonotype was seen a handful of times. The genes are TRBV4-1 and TRBJ1-5, with no clear D. V was pared by 0 bases and J by 1 base, with 16 bases between. The CDR3 consists of 18 residues. CDR1 MGHRA and CDR2 YSYEKL come from the germline V gene. The CDR3 DNA follows: TGCGCCAGCAGCCAAGAATTTGGTCATGGGTCGAGCAATCAGCCCCAGCATTTT. Translation gives CASSQEFGHGSSNQPQHF.

The chain joins TRBV6-5 to TRBJ1-1, with D tentatively TRBD1 (5 bases). The CDR3 is made up of 14 amino acids. With 2 bases removed from V and 5 bases from J, the gap between germline ends came to 12 bases. Per germline, CDR1 MNHEY and CDR2 SVGAGI. The CDR3 nucleotides are TGTGCCAGCAGTTACGGAGCAGGGTGGACTGAAGCTTTCTTT. Amino acids: CASSYGAGWTEAFF.

J is TRBJ2-5 and V is TRBV20-1, with D unclear. V was clipped by 2 bases and J by 5 bases, with 9 bases between them. The CDR3 totals 12 residues. Germline V lookup: CDR1 DFQATT, CDR2 SNEGSKA (reference sequence). In DNA form, the CDR3 reads TGCAGTGCTAGAACGTTCGGCGAGACCCAGTACTTC. Translation gives CSARTFGETQYF.

This clonotype has just a few counts. The CDR3 region is CATGQGRTGELFF. CDR3 coding DNA: TGTGCCACGGGACAGGGTCGGACCGGGGAGCTGTTTTTT. This rearrangement joins TRBV6-6 to TRBJ2-2; TRBD1 matches 9 bases. The CDR3 spans 13 residues. Germline loops: CDR1 MNHNY, CDR2 SVGAGI (reference sequence). With V trimmed by 10 bases and J by 5 bases, 5 bases remained unmatched.

J is TRBJ1-1 and V is TRBV11-2; D is unresolved. Trimming took off 5 bases at V and 5 bases at J, with 15 bases between the two ends. The germline V gene has CDR1 SGHAT and CDR2 FQNNGV. The CDR3 loop spans 14 amino acids. Here the CDR3 DNA reads TGTGCCAGCAGCACGACGACCGGTACAACTGAAGCTTTCTTT. Its protein is CASSTTTGTTEAFF. Complete variable domain (other parts from reference TRBV11-2 and TRBJ1-1): EAGVAQSPRYKIIEKRQSVAFWCNPISGHATLYWYQQILGQGPKLLIQFQNNGVVDDSQLPKDRFSAERLKGVDSTLKIQPAKLEDSAVYLCASSTTTGTTEAFFGQGTRLTVV.

This CDR3 reads CASSWGSGDTQYF. In nucleotides, the CDR3 is TGTGCCAGCAGTTGGGGTTCGGGAGATACGCAGTATTTT. This chain connects TRBV12-3 or TRBV12-4 to TRBJ2-3, with unresolved D. The CDR3 consists of 13 residues. The V end was cut by 4 bases, the J end by 5 bases, with 10 bases between.

This clonotype showed up just a few times. The chain uses TRBV7-9 and TRBJ2-1; D unresolved. The V end was cut by 3 bases, the J end by 4 bases, with 10 bases between. The CDR3 is 14 residues long. CDR1 and CDR2 (germline): SEHNR, FQNEAQ (reference sequence). Here the CDR3 reads CASSLVSGYNEQFF. The CDR3 coding sequence is TGTGCCAGCAGCTTGGTCTCCGGTTACAATGAGCAGTTCTTC.

This clonotype was seen a handful of times. This chain joins TRBV10-3 and TRBJ1-2; D is undetermined. Trimming took 2 bases from V and 8 from J, leaving 3 bases between them. CDR1 is ENHRY, CDR2 SYGVKD, per germline. The CDR3 extends over 10 amino acids. Here the CDR3 reads CAISESGYTF. DNA of the CDR3: TGTGCCATCAGTGAGAGCGGCTACACCTTC.

In this sample, this clonotype turned up a few times. The rearrangement joins TRBV12-3 or TRBV12-4 to TRBJ1-4; 9 bases map to TRBD1. The J segment lost 6 bases and the V segment lost 6 bases, leaving 8 bases of the junction unmatched. The length of the CDR3 is 15 residues. CDR3 sequence: CASRGTGREYEKLFF. CDR3 coding DNA: TGTGCCAGCAGGGGGACAGGGCGGGAGTATGAAAAACTGTTTTTT.

As to this clonotype: Lacking the conserved final phenylalanine or tryptophan, this CDR3 likely reflects a read error. The DNA is left out, because the CDR3 cannot be placed on it with certainty; the CDR3 is given as TCRdb lists it. V is TRBV15 and J is TRBJ2-5; the table's D call of TRBD2 was not tested on the DNA. CDR1 is LNHNV and CDR2 is YYDKDF in the germline V gene (reference sequence). 13 amino acids form the CDR3, both terminal residues included. The CDR3 sequence is CATSRTSGGAAYL.

This clonotype was seen only a few times. The chain is built from TRBV7-8 and TRBJ1-1; D gene ambiguous. Per germline, CDR1 SGHVS and CDR2 FQNEAQ. V gave up 3 bases and J gave up 1 base, with 12 bases separating them. The CDR3 is 15 residues long. The CDR3 is CASSLSALANTEAFF. DNA of the CDR3: TGTGCCAGCAGCTTGAGTGCGTTGGCGAACACTGAAGCTTTCTTT.

V is TRBV10-3 and J is TRBJ2-4, with 9 bases matching TRBD2. The CDR3 consists of 16 residues. J gave up 7 bases and V 2 bases, and 9 bases lay outside the gene matches. The V gene's germline CDR1 is ENHRY and CDR2 SYGVKD. DNA of the CDR3: TGTGCCATCAGTGAGCCGGCGCGGGGGGGCGTGAACATTCAGTACTTC. The encoded protein is CAISEPARGGVNIQYF.

This rearrangement joins TRBV7-3 to TRBJ2-7; 7 nucleotides match TRBD2. After removal of 4 bases from V and 5 bases from J, the junction contained 8 bases not matched to a gene. In germline, CDR1 is SGHTA, CDR2 FQGTGA. The length of the CDR3 is 14 residues. CDR3 bases: TGTGCCAGCAGCTCAACGGGTCTAGCGGACGAGCAGTACTTC. Protein: CASSSTGLADEQYF.